The clone carrying this TCR beta chain was counted a few times. This CDR3 region has 14 residues. CDR1 is MNHEY, CDR2 SVGAGI, per germline. V lost 6 bases, J lost 0 bases, and 9 bases lay in between. This record belongs to a study of human T cells and chemical hapten exposure. Unique molecular identifiers were affixed to discrete cDNA molecules within the library. TCRdb recomputed calls from the RACE reads with MiXCR, one row per CDR3 protein. This sample has 120,000 to 150,000 distinct CDR3 sequences; 10% to 15% occur once, and the top ten carry 1.4%. Time point specified: patch test 2, 6 weeks after DPC sensitization. Described treatment: therapeutic diphenylcyclopropenone sensitization with weekly scalp DPC. The study extracted total RNA from unfractionated whole blood.

The receptor comes from a woman in her 50s with alopecia areata. Some clones in this sample may be carry-over from other donors' samples. The sample was whole blood, taken in connection with sensitization to the hapten diphenylcyclopropenone (DPC). V and J are TRBV6-5 and TRBJ1-3; D remains ambiguous. The CDR3 nucleotides read TGTGCCAGCAGGTCGGACCGCTCTGGAAACACCATATATTTT. This encodes CASRSDRSGNTIYF.